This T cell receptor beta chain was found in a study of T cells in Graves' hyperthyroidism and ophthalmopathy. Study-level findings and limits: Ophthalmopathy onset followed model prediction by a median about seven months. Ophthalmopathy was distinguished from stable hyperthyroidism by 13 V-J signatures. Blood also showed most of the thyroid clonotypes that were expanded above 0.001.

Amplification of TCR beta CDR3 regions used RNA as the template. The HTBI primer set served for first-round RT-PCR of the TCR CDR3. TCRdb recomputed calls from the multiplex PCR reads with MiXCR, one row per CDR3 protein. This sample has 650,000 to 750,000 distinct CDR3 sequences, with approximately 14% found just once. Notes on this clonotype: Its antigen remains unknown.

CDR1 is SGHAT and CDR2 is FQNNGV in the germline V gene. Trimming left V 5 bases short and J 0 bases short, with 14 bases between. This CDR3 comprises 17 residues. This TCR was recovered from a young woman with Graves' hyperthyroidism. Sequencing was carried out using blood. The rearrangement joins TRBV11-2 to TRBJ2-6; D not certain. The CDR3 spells CASSPRKVASGANVLTF. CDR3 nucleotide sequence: TGTGCCAGCAGCCCTAGAAAGGTTGCCTCTGGGGCCAACGTCCTGACTTTC.